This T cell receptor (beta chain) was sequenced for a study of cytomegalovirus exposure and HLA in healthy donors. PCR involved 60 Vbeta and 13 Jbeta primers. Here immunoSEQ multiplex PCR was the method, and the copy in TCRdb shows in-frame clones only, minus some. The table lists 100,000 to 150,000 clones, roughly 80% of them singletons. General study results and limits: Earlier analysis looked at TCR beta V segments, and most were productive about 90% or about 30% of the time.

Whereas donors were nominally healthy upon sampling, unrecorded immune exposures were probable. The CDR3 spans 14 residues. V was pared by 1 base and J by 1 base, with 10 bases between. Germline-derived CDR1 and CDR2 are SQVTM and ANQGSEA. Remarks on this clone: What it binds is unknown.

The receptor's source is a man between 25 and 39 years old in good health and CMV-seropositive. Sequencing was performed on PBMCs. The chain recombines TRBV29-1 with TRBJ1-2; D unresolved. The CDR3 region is CSVEGSAFNYGYTF. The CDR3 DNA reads TGCAGCGTTGAAGGGAGCGCTTTTAACTATGGCTACACCTTC.